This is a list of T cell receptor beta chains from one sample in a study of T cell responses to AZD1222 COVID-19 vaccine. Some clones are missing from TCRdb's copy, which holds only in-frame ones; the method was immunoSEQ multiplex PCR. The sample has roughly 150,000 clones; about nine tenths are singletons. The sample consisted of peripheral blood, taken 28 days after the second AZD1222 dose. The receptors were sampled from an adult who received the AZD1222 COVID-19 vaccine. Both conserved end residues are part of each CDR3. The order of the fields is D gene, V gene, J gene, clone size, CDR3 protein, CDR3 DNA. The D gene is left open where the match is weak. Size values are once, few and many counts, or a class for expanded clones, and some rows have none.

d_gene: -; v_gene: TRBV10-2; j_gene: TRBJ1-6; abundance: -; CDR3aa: CASSEGQGPYNSPLHF; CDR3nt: TGCGCCAGCAGTGAAGGGCAGGGTCCCTATAATTCACCCCTCCACTTT
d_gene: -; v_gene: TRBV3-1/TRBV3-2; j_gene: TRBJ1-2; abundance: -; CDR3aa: CASSQAGLGYTF; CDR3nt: TGTGCCAGCAGCCAGGCGGGGCTCGGCTACACCTTC
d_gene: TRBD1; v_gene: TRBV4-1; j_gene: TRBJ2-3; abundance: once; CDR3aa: CASSQAGDRGIPDTQYF; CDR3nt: TGCGCCAGCAGCCAAGCTGGAGACAGGGGGATTCCAGATACGCAGTATTTT
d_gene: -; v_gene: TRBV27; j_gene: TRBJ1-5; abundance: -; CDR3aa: CASSLLGDQPQHF; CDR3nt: TGTGCCAGCAGTTTATTGGGGGATCAGCCCCAGCATTTT
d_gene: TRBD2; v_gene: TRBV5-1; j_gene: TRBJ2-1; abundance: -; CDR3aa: CASSSGLAGSSEQFF; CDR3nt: TGCGCCAGCAGCTCTGGGCTAGCGGGGAGCTCTGAGCAGTTCTTC
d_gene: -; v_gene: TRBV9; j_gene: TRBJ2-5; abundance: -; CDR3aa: CASSVQETQYF; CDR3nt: TGTGCCAGCAGCGTTCAAGAGACCCAGTACTTC
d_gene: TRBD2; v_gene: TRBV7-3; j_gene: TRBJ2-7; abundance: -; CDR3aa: CASSLEASGPTRLYF; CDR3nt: TGTGCCAGCAGCTTAGAGGCTAGCGGACCTACCCGACTGTACTTC
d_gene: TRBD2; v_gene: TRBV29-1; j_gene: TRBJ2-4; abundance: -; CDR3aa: CSAGTSGRDNIQYF; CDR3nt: TGCAGCGCTGGGACTAGCGGGAGGGACAACATTCAGTACTTC
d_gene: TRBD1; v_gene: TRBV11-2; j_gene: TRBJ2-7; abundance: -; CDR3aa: CASSLGRQGGHEQYF; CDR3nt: TGTGCCAGCAGCTTAGGGAGACAGGGGGGCCACGAGCAGTACTTC
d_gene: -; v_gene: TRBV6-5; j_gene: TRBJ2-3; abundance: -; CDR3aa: CASSYYGADGDTQYF; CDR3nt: TGTGCCAGCAGTTACTATGGGGCAGACGGGGATACGCAGTATTTT
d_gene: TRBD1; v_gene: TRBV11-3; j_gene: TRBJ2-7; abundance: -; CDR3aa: CASSLEQGGEQYF; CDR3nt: TGTGCCAGCAGCTTAGAACAGGGGGGCGAGCAGTACTTC
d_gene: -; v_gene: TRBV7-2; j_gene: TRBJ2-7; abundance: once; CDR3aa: CASSLGDFFYEQYF; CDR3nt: TGTGCCAGCAGCTTAGGGGACTTCTTCTACGAGCAGTACTTC
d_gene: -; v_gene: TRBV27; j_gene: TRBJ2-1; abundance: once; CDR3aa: CASSFSGGSTGRYNEQFF; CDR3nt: TGTGCCAGCAGTTTTTCGGGAGGCTCGACAGGGAGATACAATGAGCAGTTCTTC
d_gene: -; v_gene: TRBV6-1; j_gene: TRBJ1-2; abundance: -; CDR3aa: CASSESSWQIPF; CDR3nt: TGTGCCAGCAGTGAATCGTCCTGGCAGATCCCTTTC
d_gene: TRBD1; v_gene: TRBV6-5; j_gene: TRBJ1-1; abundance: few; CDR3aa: CASTSQGMNTEAFF; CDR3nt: TGTGCCAGCACATCACAGGGGATGAACACTGAAGCTTTCTTT
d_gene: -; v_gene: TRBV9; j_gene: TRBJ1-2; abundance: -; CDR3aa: CASSPVGGGYGYTF; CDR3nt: TGTGCCAGCAGCCCGGTGGGTGGTGGCTATGGCTACACCTTC
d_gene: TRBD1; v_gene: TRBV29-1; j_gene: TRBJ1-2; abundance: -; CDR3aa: CSAGQGDGYTF; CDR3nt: TGCAGCGCCGGACAGGGGGATGGCTACACCTTC
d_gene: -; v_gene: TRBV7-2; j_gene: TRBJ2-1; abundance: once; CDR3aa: CASSPRGGFRSHNEQFF; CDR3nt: TGTGCCAGCAGCCCCCGTGGAGGGTTCCGGTCCCACAATGAGCAGTTCTTC
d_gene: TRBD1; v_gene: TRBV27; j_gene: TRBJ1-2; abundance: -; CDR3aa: CASSLRGQMLYGYTF; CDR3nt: TGTGCCAGCAGTTTGCGGGGACAGATGTTGTATGGCTACACCTTC
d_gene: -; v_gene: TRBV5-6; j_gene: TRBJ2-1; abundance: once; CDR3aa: CASSLVGGPRGEQFF; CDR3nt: TGTGCCAGCAGCTTGGTCGGGGGGCCCCGGGGTGAGCAGTTCTTC
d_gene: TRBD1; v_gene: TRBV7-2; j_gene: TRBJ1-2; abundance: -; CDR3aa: CASSSRQGSYGYTF; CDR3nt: TGTGCCAGCAGCTCACGACAGGGATCCTATGGCTACACCTTC
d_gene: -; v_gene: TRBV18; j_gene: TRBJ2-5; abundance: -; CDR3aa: CASSPQETQYF; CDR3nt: TGTGCCAGCTCACCACAAGAGACCCAGTACTTC
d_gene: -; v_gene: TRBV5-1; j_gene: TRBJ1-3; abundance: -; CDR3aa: CASSEGSSGNTIYF; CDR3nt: TGCGCCAGCAGCGAAGGGAGCTCTGGAAACACCATATATTTT
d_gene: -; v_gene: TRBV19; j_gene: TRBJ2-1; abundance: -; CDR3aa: CASSRQGLPNEQFF; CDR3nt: TGTGCCAGTAGCCGGCAGGGGCTCCCCAATGAGCAGTTCTTC
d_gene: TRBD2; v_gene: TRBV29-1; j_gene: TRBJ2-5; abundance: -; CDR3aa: CSVAKQGASGEAETQYF; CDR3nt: TGCAGCGTTGCCAAACAAGGGGCTAGCGGGGAGGCGGAGACCCAGTACTTC
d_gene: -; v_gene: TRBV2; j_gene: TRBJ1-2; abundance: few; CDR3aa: CASRGDGIYGYTF; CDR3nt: TGTGCCAGCAGGGGCGATGGGATCTATGGCTACACCTTC
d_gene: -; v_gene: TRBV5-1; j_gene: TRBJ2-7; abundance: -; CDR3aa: CASSSDSSYEQYF; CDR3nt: TGCGCCAGCAGCTCTGACAGTTCCTACGAGCAGTACTTC
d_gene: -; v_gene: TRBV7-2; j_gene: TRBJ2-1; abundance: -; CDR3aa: CASSLEKSANEQFF; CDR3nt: TGTGCCAGCAGCTTAGAGAAAAGCGCGAATGAGCAGTTCTTC
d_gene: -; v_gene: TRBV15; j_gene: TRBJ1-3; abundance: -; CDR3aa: CATSRDPGAGNTIYF; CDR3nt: TGTGCCACCAGCAGAGATCCCGGGGCTGGAAACACCATATATTTT
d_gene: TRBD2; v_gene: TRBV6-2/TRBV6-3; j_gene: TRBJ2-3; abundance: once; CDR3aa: CASSYSGGSLGDTQYF; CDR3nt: TGTGCCAGCAGTTACTCAGGCGGGAGTCTTGGGGATACGCAGTATTTT
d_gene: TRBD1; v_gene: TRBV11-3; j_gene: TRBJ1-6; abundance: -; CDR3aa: CASSPTGQPGSPLHF; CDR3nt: TGTGCCAGCAGCCCCACGGGACAGCCAGGCTCACCCCTCCACTTT
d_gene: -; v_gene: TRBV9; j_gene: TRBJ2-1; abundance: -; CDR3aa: CASSSTAAIVGNEQFF; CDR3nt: TGTGCCAGCAGCTCGACAGCAGCGATAGTAGGAAATGAGCAGTTCTTC
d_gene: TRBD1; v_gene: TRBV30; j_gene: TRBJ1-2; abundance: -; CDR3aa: CAGTRDRANYGYTF; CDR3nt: TGTGCCGGAACCAGGGACAGGGCTAACTATGGCTACACCTTC
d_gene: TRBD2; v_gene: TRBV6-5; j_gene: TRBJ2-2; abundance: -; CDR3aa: CASSYWGLATGELFF; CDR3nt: TGTGCCAGCAGTTACTGGGGACTAGCGACCGGGGAGCTGTTTTTT
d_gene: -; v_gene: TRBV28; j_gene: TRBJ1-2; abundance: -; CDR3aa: CASSLKGAAYGYTF; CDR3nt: TGTGCCAGCAGTTTAAAGGGTGCAGCGTATGGCTACACCTTC